The 21 T cell receptor beta chains below come from one sample, sequenced in a study of cytomegalovirus exposure and HLA in healthy donors. The PCR was carried out with 60 Vbeta primers and 13 Jbeta primers. Profiling relied on immunoSEQ multiplex PCR, and the TCRdb table lists in-frame clones only, not all of them. The sample consists of 250,000 to 350,000 clones, more than 55% of them appearing once. Sequencing input: PBMCs. All receptors come from a female donor in good health and CMV-seronegative.

The rearrangement links TRBV5-1 to TRBJ2-5; D not resolved. The CDR3 is 15 amino acids. Germline loops: CDR1 SGHRS, CDR2 YFSETQ. V was cut by 0 bases and J by 5 bases, with 14 bases left in between. The CDR3 region has the DNA TGCGCCAGCAGCTTGGTGACTCACAAGTGGGAGACCCAGTACTTC. It is translated as CASSLVTHKWETQYF.

This clone was seen a few times. This rearrangement joins TRBV6-1 to TRBJ2-7; the match to TRBD1 covers 8 bases. CDR3 length: 15 residues. V dropped 7 bases and J dropped 0; count of bases not matched to a gene: 8. Looked up from germline, CDR1 is MNHNS and CDR2 is SASEGT. For the CDR3, the DNA is TGTGCCAGCACCCTGCGGGACAGGAGCTCCTACGAGCAGTACTTC. Translation gives CASTLRDRSSYEQYF.

V usage is TRBV7-2 and J usage is TRBJ2-7; the match to TRBD2 covers 8 bases. This CDR3 contains 16 residues. J gave up 2 bases and V 5 bases, and 11 bases lay outside the gene matches. Germline values: CDR1 SGHTA, CDR2 FQGNSA. CDR3 sequence reads: CASSQNRGGGPYEQYF. The CDR3 DNA follows: TGTGCCAGCAGCCAAAATCGGGGGGGCGGGCCCTACGAGCAGTACTTC. Variable domain in full (rest from reference TRBV7-2 and TRBJ2-7): GAGVSQSPSNKVTEKGKDVELRCDPISGHTALYWYRQSLGQGLEFLIYFQGNSAPDKSGLPSDRFSAERTGGSVSTLTIQRTQQEDSAVYLCASSQNRGGGPYEQYFGPGTRLTVT.

The chain employs TRBV18 and TRBJ2-1; possibly TRBD1 for D (6 bases). Trimming took off 5 bases at V and 4 bases at J, with 12 bases between the two ends. From germline, CDR1 is KGHSH and CDR2 LQKENI. The CDR3 totals 14 residues. CDR3 nucleotide sequence: TGTGCCAGCTCAACTCAGACAGGTTACAATGAGCAGTTCTTC. Translated: CASSTQTGYNEQFF.

This chain connects TRBV7-9 to TRBJ2-1; weak D call: TRBD2 (5 bases). Germline assignment: CDR1 SEHNR and CDR2 FQNEAQ (reference sequence). This CDR3 is built from 15 residues. With 1 base removed from V and 7 bases from J, the gap between germline ends came to 14 bases. CDR3 region: CASSLGLADRNEQFF. For the CDR3, the DNA is TGTGCCAGCAGCTTAGGGCTAGCCGATAGGAATGAGCAGTTCTTC.

The chain recombines TRBV6-5 with TRBJ2-6; D is perhaps TRBD2 (6 bases). The CDR3 runs 15 residues. V shed 6 bases and J shed 2 bases, with 11 bases lying between them. The germline CDR1 and CDR2 sequences are MNHEY and SVGAGI. CDR3 nucleotide sequence: TGTGCCAGCAGCCTCACGGGGGCTGGGGCCAACGTCCTGACTTTC. Translation gives CASSLTGAGANVLTF.

Only a few counts were recorded for this clone. The chain employs TRBV2 and TRBJ1-1; D is perhaps TRBD1 (6 bases). CDR3 length: 14 amino acids. Germline lookup yields CDR1 SNHLY and CDR2 FYNNEI. The V and J ends lost 0 bases and 4 bases respectively, with 9 bases between them. The CDR3 here is CASSEAGRGTEAFF. DNA of the CDR3: TGTGCCAGCAGTGAAGCGGGCAGGGGCACTGAAGCTTTCTTT. The whole variable domain, filled in from reference TRBV2 and TRBJ1-1, reads EPEVTQTPSHQVTQMGQEVILRCVPISNHLYFYWYRQILGQKVEFLVSFYNNEISEKSEIFDDQFSVERPDGSNFTLKIRSTKLEDSAMYFCASSEAGRGTEAFFGQGTRLTVV.

The rearrangement uses TRBV5-1 and TRBJ2-3; 15 bases fit TRBD2. Germline CDR1 SGHRS, CDR2 YFSETQ. V shed 5 bases, J shed 3 bases, and the junction held 13 bases outside the gene matches. CDR3 size: 19 residues. CDR3 amino acids: CASSWPGLAGGGRTDTQYF. CDR3 nucleotides: TGCGCCAGCAGTTGGCCGGGACTAGCGGGAGGAGGAAGGACAGATACGCAGTATTTT.

As DNA, the CDR3 is TGTGCCAGCAGTACTGTCAGCGGGAGGAGGAATGAGCAGTTCTTC. Its translation: CASSTVSGRRNEQFF. The chain uses TRBV6-1 and TRBJ2-1, with 9 bases fitting TRBD2. The ends lost 5 bases at V and 7 bases at J; junction bases unmatched: 9. The CDR3 is 15 residues long. CDR1 is MNHNS, CDR2 SASEGT, per germline.

This chain connects TRBV7-9 to TRBJ1-2, with 8 bases identical to TRBD1. The J segment lost 4 bases and the V segment lost 7 bases, leaving 8 bases of the junction unmatched. Per germline, CDR1 SEHNR and CDR2 FQNEAQ (reference sequence). The CDR3 length is 14 residues. CDR3 sequence: CASTLGGQAYGYTF. CDR3 nucleotide sequence: TGTGCCAGCACCCTGGGGGGACAGGCCTATGGCTACACCTTC.

V gene TRBV5-1 combines with J gene TRBJ1-2; TRBD1 aligns across 9 bases. Looked up from germline, CDR1 is SGHRS and CDR2 is YFSETQ. The trim removed 3 bases at V and 0 bases at J, leaving 3 bases unmatched. The CDR3 length is 15 residues. In DNA, the CDR3 is TGCGCCAGCAGCTCACGACAGGGGGCTAACTATGGCTACACCTTC. Amino acids: CASSSRQGANYGYTF.

The chain recombines TRBV7-9 with TRBJ2-1; 11 bases map to TRBD2. V shed 5 bases and J 1 base; nucleotides not matched to a gene: 10. The CDR3 contains 18 residues. CDR1 SEHNR and CDR2 FQNEAQ come from the germline V gene (reference sequence). The CDR3 loop is CASSQLAGAIPSYNEQFF. For the CDR3, the DNA is TGTGCCAGCAGCCAACTAGCGGGAGCCATACCTTCCTACAATGAGCAGTTCTTC. The full variable domain, with the rest looked up from reference TRBV7-9 and TRBJ2-1, is DTGVSQNPRHKITKRGQNVTFRCDPISEHNRLYWYRQTLGQGPEFLTYFQNEAQLEKSRLLSDRFSAERPKGSFSTLEIQRTEQGDSAMYLCASSQLAGAIPSYNEQFFGPGTRLTVL.

This chain connects TRBV4-1 to TRBJ1-1; a weak D match, TRBD1 (6 bases). The germline CDR1 and CDR2 sequences are MGHRA and YSYEKL. The CDR3 runs 13 residues. Trimming removed 0 bases from V and 7 bases from J, with 9 bases in between. The CDR3 nucleotides read TGCGCCAGCAGCCAAGAGGGGGCGCTTGAAGCTTTCTTT. Amino acid sequence: CASSQEGALEAFF.

The chain links TRBV10-2 to TRBJ1-2; TRBD1 matches 7 bases. The CDR3 totals 13 residues. Germline assignment: CDR1 WSHSY and CDR2 SAAADI. Trimming took 7 bases from V and 4 from J; bases not matched to a gene: 6. The CDR3 bases are TGCGCCAGCACCAACGACAGGGCCTATGGCTACACCTTC. Translated, it gives CASTNDRAYGYTF.

This clone was seen only once. The V gene is TRBV6-1, the J gene TRBJ2-7; the match to TRBD2 covers 8 bases. Germline values: CDR1 MNHNS, CDR2 SASEGT. This CDR3 has 15 residues. V shed 4 bases, J shed 4 bases, and the junction held 9 bases outside the gene matches. The CDR3 protein is CASSGSTSGGYEQYF. Written as DNA, the CDR3 is TGTGCCAGCAGTGGATCCACTAGCGGCGGATACGAGCAGTACTTC.

The chain is built from TRBV7-9 and TRBJ2-7, with 7 bases aligning to TRBD1. In germline, CDR1 is SEHNR, CDR2 FQNEAQ (reference sequence). The CDR3 has 13 residues. With 5 bases clipped from V and 1 base from J, the junction kept 2 bases outside the gene matches. CDR3 loop: CASSMGQSYEQYF. The CDR3 region has the DNA TGTGCCAGCAGCATGGGACAGTCCTACGAGCAGTACTTC.

The V gene is TRBV5-1, the J gene TRBJ2-7; 7 bases line up with TRBD2. The CDR3 sequence is 15 residues long. J was trimmed by 3 bases and V by 0 bases; bases with no gene match: 6. Per germline, CDR1 SGHRS and CDR2 YFSETQ. The CDR3 loop is CASSLVLAANYEQYF. The CDR3 DNA reads as TGCGCCAGCAGCTTGGTTCTAGCGGCCAACTACGAGCAGTACTTC.

The chain combines TRBV30 with TRBJ2-7; the D is unclear. The CDR3 runs to 12 residues. The V gene's germline CDR1 is GTSNPN and CDR2 SVGIG (reference sequence). Trimming cost V 5 bases and J 3 bases, with 11 bases left between them. CDR3 DNA sequence: TGTGCCTGGGCCCGGTCCGTCTACGAGCAGTACTTC. As protein: CAWARSVYEQYF.

The rearrangement joins TRBV19 to TRBJ1-2, with D perhaps TRBD1 (5 bases). V lost 6 bases, J lost 7 bases, and 18 bases lay in between. The CDR3 runs 14 residues. CDR1 is LNHDA, CDR2 SQIVND, per germline (reference sequence). CDR3 amino acids: CASSPGGKRGGYTF. CDR3 in DNA: TGTGCCAGTAGCCCGGGAGGAAAAAGGGGTGGCTACACCTTC. Together with reference TRBV19 and TRBJ1-2, the CDR3 gives the full variable domain: DGGITQSPKYLFRKEGQNVTLSCEQNLNHDAMYWYRQDPGQGLRLIYYSQIVNDFQKGDIAEGYSVSREKKESFPLTVTSAQKNPTAFYLCASSPGGKRGGYTFGSGTRLTVV.

This chain connects TRBV6-4 to TRBJ1-1, with D possibly matching TRBD1 (5 bases). The CDR3 sequence is 16 residues long. The V and J ends lost 0 bases and 0 bases respectively, with 11 bases between them. Germline V gene sequence: CDR1 MRHNA, CDR2 SNTAGT. In DNA form, the CDR3 reads TGTGCCAGCAGTGACTCGAGGCAGGGCATGAACACTGAAGCTTTCTTT. Its translation is CASSDSRQGMNTEAFF.

This sequence joins TRBV19 and TRBJ1-2; the D is unclear. Between the trimmed V and J ends, which lost 6 bases and 1 base, there was a span of 12 bases. Germline loops: CDR1 LNHDA, CDR2 SQIVND (reference sequence). This CDR3 region has 14 residues. The CDR3 spells CASSPMGSNYGYTF. As DNA, the CDR3 is TGTGCCAGTAGCCCCATGGGGAGTAACTATGGCTACACCTTC.